Listed below are T cell receptor beta chains from one sample, sequenced in a study of follicular helper T cells after annual influenza vaccination. The assay was immunoSEQ multiplex PCR, and TCRdb's table has in-frame clones only and misses some. The data contain 7,000 or so clones, roughly 80% of them singletons. The material was CXCR5- memory CD4+ T cells sorted from blood, obtained 7 days after influenza vaccination. The source of these receptors is an adult who received the influenza vaccine. Each CDR3 is given with its conserved first and last residue. A D gene is named only where the DNA matches it firmly. Clone size, where shown, is once, few, many, or a class for clones that have expanded.

CDR3 length,clone size,D gene,J gene,V gene,CDR3 protein,CDR3 DNA
16,NA,TRBD2,TRBJ2-2,TRBV7-6,CASSLTASGDTGELFF,TGTGCCAGCAGCTTAACGGCTAGCGGGGACACCGGGGAGCTGTTTTTT
13,NA,NA,TRBJ1-3,TRBV2,CASSETGGNTIYF,TGTGCCAGCAGTGAAACGGGTGGAAACACCATATATTTT
15,NA,NA,TRBJ1-1,TRBV9,CASSVGQATNTEAFF,TGTGCCAGCAGCGTAGGACAGGCAACGAACACTGAAGCTTTCTTT
15,NA,TRBD1,TRBJ2-5,TRBV10-3,CATTRQGRGQETQYF,TGTGCCACCACCCGACAGGGTAGGGGACAAGAGACCCAGTACTTC
13,NA,NA,TRBJ1-2,TRBV5-1,CASSWEGNYGYTF,TGCGCCAGCAGCTGGGAAGGTAACTATGGCTACACCTTC
15,NA,NA,TRBJ2-1,TRBV7-2,CASSLGLANYNEQFF,TGTGCCAGCAGCTTAGGGCTAGCGAACTACAATGAGCAGTTCTTC
16,NA,NA,TRBJ1-5,TRBV7-9,CAPGGIVVWGNQPQHF,TGTGCCCCTGGGGGGATCGTAGTGTGGGGCAATCAGCCCCAGCATTTT
16,NA,TRBD1,TRBJ1-6,TRBV9,CASSAAPGQEGSPLHF,TGTGCCAGCAGCGCCGCCCCCGGACAGGAAGGTTCACCCCTCCACTTT
16,NA,TRBD2,TRBJ2-5,TRBV18,CASSLRLAGVQETQYF,TGTGCCAGCTCCTTAAGACTAGCGGGGGTCCAAGAGACCCAGTACTTC
17,NA,TRBD1,TRBJ2-2,TRBV18,CASSPPGLTGGTGELFF,TGTGCCAGCTCACCCCCCGGTTTGACAGGGGGGACCGGGGAGCTGTTTTTT
15,once,TRBD2,TRBJ2-1,TRBV6-5,CASAPGTSGYNEQFF,TGTGCCAGCGCTCCCGGGACTAGCGGGTACAATGAGCAGTTCTTC
17,once,NA,TRBJ2-1,TRBV7-3,CASSLTAATGRGNEQFF,TGTGCCAGCAGCTTAACGGCTGCGACAGGTCGAGGTAATGAGCAGTTCTTC
17,NA,TRBD1,TRBJ1-3,TRBV7-9,CASSPTGGLSSGNTIYF,TGTGCCAGCAGCCCCACAGGGGGGCTCTCCTCTGGAAACACCATATATTTT
17,NA,NA,TRBJ2-5,TRBV19,CASSSSLSRGKRETQYF,TGTGCCAGTAGTTCCTCTTTGAGTAGAGGGAAAAGGGAGACCCAGTACTTC
13,few,NA,TRBJ1-2,TRBV7-9,CASTPMGFGGYTF,TGTGCCAGCACCCCGATGGGGTTCGGAGGCTACACCTTC
14,NA,NA,TRBJ1-3,TRBV6-1,CASRPNYAGNTIYF,TGTGCCAGCAGACCGAACTACGCTGGAAACACCATATATTTT
16,NA,TRBD2,TRBJ2-7,TRBV4-1,CASSLLSGGRYYEQYF,TGCGCCAGCAGCCTCCTTAGCGGGGGGCGCTACTACGAGCAGTACTTC
13,NA,NA,TRBJ1-1,TRBV7-2,CASSLGQFTEAFF,TGTGCCAGCAGCTTGGGACAATTTACTGAAGCTTTCTTT
14,few,NA,TRBJ2-2,TRBV18,CASSPGLAGGELFF,TGTGCCAGCTCACCCGGACTGGCCGGCGGGGAGCTGTTTTTT
16,NA,NA,TRBJ2-1,TRBV18,CASSPQDGYGGNEQFF,TGTGCCAGCTCACCGCAAGACGGTTATGGGGGAAATGAGCAGTTCTTC
12,NA,NA,TRBJ2-1,TRBV29-1,CSVERGYNEQFF,TGCAGCGTTGAGAGGGGCTACAATGAGCAGTTCTTC
14,NA,NA,TRBJ2-7,TRBV7-2,CASSLARGPYEQYF,TGTGCCAGCAGCTTAGCTCGGGGTCCCTACGAGCAGTACTTC
15,NA,TRBD1,TRBJ1-5,TRBV27,CASLDRDCGNQPQHF,TGTGCCAGCTTAGACAGGGACTGTGGCAATCAGCCCCAGCATTTT
16,NA,NA,TRBJ1-4,TRBV4-1,CASSHGGAATNEKLFF,TGCGCCAGCAGCCACGGCGGGGCAGCGACTAATGAAAAACTGTTTTTT
14,NA,NA,TRBJ2-2,TRBV5-1,CASSQKANTGELFF,TGCGCCAGCAGCCAGAAAGCGAACACCGGGGAGCTGTTTTTT
15,NA,TRBD2,TRBJ2-7,TRBV6-1,CASTPSSGGNHEQYF,TGTGCCAGCACCCCATCCTCGGGGGGTAACCACGAGCAGTACTTC
13,NA,NA,TRBJ2-6,TRBV19,CASKNSGANVLTF,TGTGCCAGTAAAAACTCTGGGGCCAACGTCCTGACTTTC
13,NA,NA,TRBJ1-1,TRBV5-4,CASSEGMNTEAFF,TGTGCCAGCAGCGAAGGGATGAACACTGAAGCTTTCTTT
16,NA,TRBD1,TRBJ1-5,TRBV18,CASSPGQGYGNQPQHF,TGTGCCAGCTCACCAGGACAGGGATATGGCAATCAGCCCCAGCATTTT
15,NA,NA,TRBJ1-6,TRBV6-4,CASSPSIQPNSPLHF,TGTGCCAGCAGTCCCTCTATCCAGCCAAATTCACCCCTCCACTTT
15,NA,NA,TRBJ1-5,TRBV15,CATSRETYSNQPQHF,TGTGCCACCAGCAGAGAAACCTATAGCAATCAGCCCCAGCATTTT
12,once,NA,TRBJ2-1,TRBV5-1,CASSFNQNEQFF,TGCGCCAGCAGCTTCAATCAGAATGAGCAGTTCTTC
14,NA,TRBD1,TRBJ2-3,TRBV7-9,CASSGGQGTDTQYF,TGTGCCAGCAGCGGAGGACAGGGGACAGATACGCAGTATTTT
13,NA,NA,TRBJ2-3,TRBV7-3,CASRGASTDTQYF,TGTGCCAGCAGGGGAGCTAGCACAGATACGCAGTATTTT
18,NA,NA,TRBJ2-3,TRBV7-3,CASSPGMRNVLSTDTQYF,TGTGCCAGCAGCCCGGGAATGCGGAACGTCCTAAGCACAGATACGCAGTATTTT
15,NA,NA,TRBJ1-2,TRBV1,CTSSQGDLAIYGYTF,TGCACCAGCAGCCAAGGCGACCTCGCGATCTATGGCTACACCTTC
15,NA,NA,TRBJ2-7,TRBV18,CASSSDSFSLYEQYF,TGTGCCAGCTCGTCTGACAGTTTCTCTCTCTACGAGCAGTACTTC
14,NA,NA,TRBJ1-6,TRBV4-1,CASSQLYQNSPLHF,TGCGCCAGCAGCCAGCTATATCAGAATTCACCCCTCCACTTT
13,NA,NA,TRBJ2-7,TRBV5-1,CASSLNSGHEQYF,TGCGCCAGCAGCTTGAACTCAGGGCACGAGCAGTACTTC
16,NA,TRBD2,TRBJ2-5,TRBV7-3,CASSLIAGGLEETQYF,TGTGCCAGCAGCCTTATTGCGGGGGGGTTAGAAGAGACCCAGTACTTC
16,NA,TRBD1,TRBJ1-3,TRBV7-2,CASSLQGGLSGNTIYF,TGTGCCAGCAGCTTACAGGGGGGCCTCTCTGGAAACACCATATATTTT
13,NA,NA,TRBJ1-2,TRBV19,CASSIVVNYGYTF,TGTGCCAGTAGTATCGTTGTGAACTATGGCTACACCTTC
13,few,NA,TRBJ2-7,TRBV7-3,CASSLGVYAEQYF,TGTGCCAGCAGCTTGGGGGTCTACGCAGAGCAGTACTTC
13,NA,NA,TRBJ2-5,TRBV29-1,CSVGLRYQETQYF,TGCAGCGTTGGCCTGCGGTACCAAGAGACCCAGTACTTC
16,NA,TRBD1,TRBJ1-2,TRBV18,CASSDGTARAIYGYTF,TGTGCCAGCTCAGACGGGACAGCCCGGGCGATATATGGCTACACCTTC
14,once,NA,TRBJ1-1,TRBV15,CATSRDPPRNEAFF,TGTGCCACCAGCAGAGACCCTCCGAGAAATGAAGCTTTCTTT
15,NA,TRBD2,TRBJ2-3,TRBV7-9,CASSIAGGSTDTQYF,TGTGCCAGCAGCATAGCGGGGGGTAGCACAGATACGCAGTATTTT
15,once,TRBD2,TRBJ2-7,TRBV7-2,CASSSGTSPVYEQYF,TGTGCCAGCAGCTCTGGGACTAGTCCTGTGTACGAGCAGTACTTC
15,few,NA,TRBJ1-6,TRBV5-8,CASSLVSTAPSPLHF,TGTGCCAGCAGCTTGGTTTCGACGGCCCCATCACCCCTCCACTTT
13,NA,TRBD1,TRBJ1-1,TRBV7-3,CASSLDRELEAFF,TGTGCCAGCAGCTTGGACAGGGAGTTGGAAGCTTTCTTT
13,NA,NA,TRBJ2-3,TRBV5-1,CASSLDFSDTQYF,TGCGCCAGCAGCTTGGACTTCTCAGATACGCAGTATTTT
16,NA,TRBD1,TRBJ1-3,TRBV28,CASSFMDRRSGNTIYF,TGTGCCAGCAGTTTCATGGACAGGCGCTCTGGAAACACCATATATTTT
11,NA,NA,TRBJ1-1,TRBV29-1,CSVVLGKGAFF,TGCAGCGTTGTTCTGGGAAAAGGAGCTTTCTTT
11,NA,NA,TRBJ2-5,TRBV7-2,CASSLGPTQYF,TGTGCCAGCAGCTTAGGGCCGACCCAGTACTTC
15,NA,NA,TRBJ1-3,TRBV18,CASSPQGPSGNTIYF,TGTGCCAGCTCACCACAGGGTCCCTCTGGAAACACCATATATTTT
20,NA,TRBD1,TRBJ1-1,TRBV11-3,CASSLEWGPLQTGGRTEAFF,TGTGCCAGCAGCTTAGAATGGGGCCCGTTGCAAACAGGGGGGAGGACTGAAGCTTTCTTT
14,NA,NA,TRBJ2-2,TRBV15,CATTRPVGSGELFF,TGTGCCACCACCCGCCCAGTTGGGTCCGGGGAGCTGTTTTTT
19,NA,TRBD2,TRBJ2-1,TRBV19,CASSTQRGSGGYSYNEQFF,TGTGCCAGTAGTACCCAACGGGGTAGCGGGGGTTACTCCTACAATGAGCAGTTCTTC
12,NA,NA,TRBJ2-5,TRBV18,CASTTGLETQYF,TGTGCCAGCACGACAGGTCTGGAGACCCAGTACTTC